One and the same sample provided the 5 T cell receptor beta chains below, sequenced in a study of T cells after somatic rescue of genetic block. Profiled with immunoSEQ multiplex PCR; TCRdb holds only in-frame clones, not every one. This table holds about 67,000 clones, about 90% found once. The sequencing sample was made of peripheral blood mononuclear cells (PBMCs). Receptors were obtained from a middle-aged man.

The chain has TRBV4-3 and TRBJ1-1; no firm D call. This CDR3 has 11 amino acids. Germline CDR1 is LGHNA and CDR2 is YSLEER. V was cut by 5 bases and J by 3 bases, with 4 bases left in between. CDR3 sequence: CASSAHTEAFF. The CDR3 DNA reads TGCGCCAGCAGCGCGCACACTGAAGCTTTCTTT.

The chain couples TRBV5-1 to TRBJ2-3; D is undetermined. The CDR3 runs 11 residues. Germline values: CDR1 SGHRS, CDR2 YFSETQ. V dropped 3 bases and J dropped 6 bases, with 5 bases sitting between them. CDR3 nucleotides: TGCGCCAGCAGCTCAGAGGATACGCAGTATTTT. Its protein is CASSSEDTQYF.

The rearrangement uses TRBV29-1 and TRBJ1-2, with D maybe TRBD1 (5 bases). CDR1 and CDR2 (germline): SQVTM, ANQGSEA. The ends were cut back, 1 base at V and 4 bases at J, with 19 bases in the middle. The CDR3 is 16 amino acids. CDR3 coding DNA: TGCAGCGTTGAAGCCCCAGTAGAGGATGGGGGCTATGGCTACACCTTC. Protein: CSVEAPVEDGGYGYTF.

CDR3 DNA: TGTGCCAGCAGCGTAGAGGAGGTCTGGAATGAGCAGTTCTTC. It encodes CASSVEEVWNEQFF. The rearrangement links TRBV9 to TRBJ2-1, with a tentative D call TRBD2 (5 bases). Trimming left V 0 bases short and J 7 bases short, with 11 bases between. Germline-derived CDR1 and CDR2 are SGDLS and YYNGEE. The CDR3 totals 14 residues.

The chain recombines TRBV2 with TRBJ1-4; D is unresolved. Germline loops: CDR1 SNHLY, CDR2 FYNNEI. The V gene lost 4 bases and the J gene lost 3 bases, with 12 bases spanning the gap. The CDR3 sequence is 15 residues long. The CDR3 DNA sequence: TGTGCCAGCAGTGTGGAAGAGGGTTCTAATGAAAAACTGTTTTTT. Amino acids: CASSVEEGSNEKLFF. Using reference TRBV2 and TRBJ1-4 for the parts outside the CDR3, the full variable domain is EPEVTQTPSHQVTQMGQEVILRCVPISNHLYFYWYRQILGQKVEFLVSFYNNEISEKSEIFDDQFSVERPDGSNFTLKIRSTKLEDSAMYFCASSVEEGSNEKLFFGSGTQLSVL.